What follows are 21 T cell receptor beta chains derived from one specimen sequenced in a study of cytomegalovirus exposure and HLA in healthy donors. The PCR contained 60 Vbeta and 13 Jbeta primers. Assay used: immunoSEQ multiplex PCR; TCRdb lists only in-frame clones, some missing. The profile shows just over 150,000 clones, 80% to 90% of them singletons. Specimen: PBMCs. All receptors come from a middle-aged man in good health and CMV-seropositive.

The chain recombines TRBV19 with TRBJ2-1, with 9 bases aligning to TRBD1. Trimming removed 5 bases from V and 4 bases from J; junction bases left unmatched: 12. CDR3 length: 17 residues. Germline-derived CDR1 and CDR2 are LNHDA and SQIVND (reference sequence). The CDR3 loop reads CASSPTIGTGSYNEQFF. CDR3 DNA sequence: TGTGCCAGTAGTCCAACTATCGGGACAGGGAGTTACAATGAGCAGTTCTTC. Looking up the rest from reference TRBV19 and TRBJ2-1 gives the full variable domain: DGGITQSPKYLFRKEGQNVTLSCEQNLNHDAMYWYRQDPGQGLRLIYYSQIVNDFQKGDIAEGYSVSREKKESFPLTVTSAQKNPTAFYLCASSPTIGTGSYNEQFFGPGTRLTVL.

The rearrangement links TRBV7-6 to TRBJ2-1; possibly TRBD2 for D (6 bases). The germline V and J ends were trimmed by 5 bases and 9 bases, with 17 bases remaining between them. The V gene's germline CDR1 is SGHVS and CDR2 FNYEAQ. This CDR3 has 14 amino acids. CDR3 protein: CASSLGLGLGEQFF. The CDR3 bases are TGTGCCAGCAGCCTGGGACTGGGCCTCGGTGAGCAGTTCTTC.

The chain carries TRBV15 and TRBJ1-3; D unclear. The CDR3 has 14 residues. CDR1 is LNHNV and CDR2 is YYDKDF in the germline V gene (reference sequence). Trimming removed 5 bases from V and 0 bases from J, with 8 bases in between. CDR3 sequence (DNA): TGTGCCACCAGCCCACGAGGCTCTGGAAACACCATATATTTT. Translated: CATSPRGSGNTIYF.

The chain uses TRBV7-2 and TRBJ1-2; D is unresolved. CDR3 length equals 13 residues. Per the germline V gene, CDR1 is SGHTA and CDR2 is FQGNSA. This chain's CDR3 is CASSLRGRYGYTF. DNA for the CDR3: TGTGCTTCCTCCCTACGCGGGAGGTATGGCTACACCTTC.

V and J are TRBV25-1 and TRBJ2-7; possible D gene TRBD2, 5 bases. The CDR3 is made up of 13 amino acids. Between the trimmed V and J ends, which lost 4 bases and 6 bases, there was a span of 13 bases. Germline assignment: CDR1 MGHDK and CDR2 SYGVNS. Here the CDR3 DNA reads TGTGCCAGCAGTGTAACGGGAACTTTCGAGCAGTACTTC. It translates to CASSVTGTFEQYF.

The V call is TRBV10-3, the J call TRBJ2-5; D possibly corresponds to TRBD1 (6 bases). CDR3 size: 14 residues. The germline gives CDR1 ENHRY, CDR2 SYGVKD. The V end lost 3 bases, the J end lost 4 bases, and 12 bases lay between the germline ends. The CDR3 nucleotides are TGTGCCATCAGTGATCTTGGGGGCCCAGAGACCCAGTACTTC. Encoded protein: CAISDLGGPETQYF.

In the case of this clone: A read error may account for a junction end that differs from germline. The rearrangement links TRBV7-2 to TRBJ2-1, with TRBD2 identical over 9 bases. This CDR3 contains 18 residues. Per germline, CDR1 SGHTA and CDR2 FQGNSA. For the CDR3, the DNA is TGTGCCAGCAGCTTAGCGGGGTCTAGCGGGATTCTGGGGAATGGGCAGTTCTTC. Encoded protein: CASSLAGSSGILGNGQFF.

Here the CDR3 reads CASSFSPGTALNTEAFF. In DNA form, the CDR3 reads TGCGCCAGCAGCTTTTCACCCGGGACAGCACTGAACACTGAAGCTTTCTTT. The chain has TRBV5-1 and TRBJ1-1; 7 nucleotides align to TRBD1. The CDR3 loop spans 17 amino acids. Trimming at V came to 2 bases and at J to 0 bases, leaving 10 bases not matched to a gene. The germline gives CDR1 SGHRS, CDR2 YFSETQ.

The CDR3 sequence is CASSDGGNYGYTF. In DNA form, the CDR3 reads TGCGCCAGCAGTGACGGGGGTAACTATGGCTACACCTTC. J is TRBJ1-2 and V is TRBV10-2, with a tentative D call TRBD1 (5 bases). This CDR3 spans 13 amino acids. CDR1 WSHSY and CDR2 SAAADI come from the germline V gene. V dropped 3 bases and J dropped 1 base, with 6 bases sitting between them.

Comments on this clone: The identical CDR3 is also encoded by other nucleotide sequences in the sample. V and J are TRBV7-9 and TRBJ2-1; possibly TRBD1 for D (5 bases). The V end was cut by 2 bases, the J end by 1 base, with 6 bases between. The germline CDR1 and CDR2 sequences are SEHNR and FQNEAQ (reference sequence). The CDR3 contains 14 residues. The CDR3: CASSLQGSYNEQFF. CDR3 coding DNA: TGTGCCAGCAGCTTACAGGGTTCCTACAATGAGCAGTTCTTC.

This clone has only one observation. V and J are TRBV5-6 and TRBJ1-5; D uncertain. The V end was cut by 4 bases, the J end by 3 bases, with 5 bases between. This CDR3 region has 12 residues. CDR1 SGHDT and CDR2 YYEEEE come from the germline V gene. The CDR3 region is CASSPYNQPQHF. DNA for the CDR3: TGTGCCAGCAGCCCCTACAATCAGCCCCAGCATTTT.

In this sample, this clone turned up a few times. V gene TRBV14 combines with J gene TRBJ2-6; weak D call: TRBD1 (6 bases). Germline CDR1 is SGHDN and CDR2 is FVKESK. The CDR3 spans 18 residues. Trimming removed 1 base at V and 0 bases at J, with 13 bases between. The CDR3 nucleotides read TGTGCCAGCAGCCAAGTTAGCCAGGGGATCTCTGGGGCCAACGTCCTGACTTTC. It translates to CASSQVSQGISGANVLTF. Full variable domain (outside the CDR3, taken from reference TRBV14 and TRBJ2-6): EAGVTQFPSHSVIEKGQTVTLRCDPISGHDNLYWYRRVMGKEIKFLLHFVKESKQDESGMPNNRFLAERTGGTYSTLKVQPAELEDSGVYFCASSQVSQGISGANVLTFGAGSRLTVL.

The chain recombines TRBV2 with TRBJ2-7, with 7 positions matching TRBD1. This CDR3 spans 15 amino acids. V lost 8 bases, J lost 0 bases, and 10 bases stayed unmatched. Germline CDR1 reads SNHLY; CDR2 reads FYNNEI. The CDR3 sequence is CASERLQGNSYEQYF. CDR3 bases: TGTGCCAGCGAACGATTACAGGGGAACTCCTACGAGCAGTACTTC.

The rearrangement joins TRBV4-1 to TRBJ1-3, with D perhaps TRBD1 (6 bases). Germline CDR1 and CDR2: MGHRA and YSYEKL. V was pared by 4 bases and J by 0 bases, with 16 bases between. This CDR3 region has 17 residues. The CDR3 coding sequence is TGCGCCAGCAGCCTCAGACAGGATAGCCCCTCTGGAAACACCATATATTTT. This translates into CASSLRQDSPSGNTIYF.

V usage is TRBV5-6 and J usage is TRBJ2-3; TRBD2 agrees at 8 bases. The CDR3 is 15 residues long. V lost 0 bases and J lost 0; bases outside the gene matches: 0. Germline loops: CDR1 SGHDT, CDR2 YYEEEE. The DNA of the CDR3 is TGTGCCAGCAGCTTGGCGGGGGGGAGCACAGATACGCAGTATTTT. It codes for CASSLAGGSTDTQYF.

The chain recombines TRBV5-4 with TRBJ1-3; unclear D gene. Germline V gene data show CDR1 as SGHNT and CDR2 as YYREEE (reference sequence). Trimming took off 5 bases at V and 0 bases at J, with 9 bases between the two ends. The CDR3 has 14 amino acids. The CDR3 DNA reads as TGTGCCAGCAGTGTAGCTACCTCTGGAAACACCATATATTTT. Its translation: CASSVATSGNTIYF.

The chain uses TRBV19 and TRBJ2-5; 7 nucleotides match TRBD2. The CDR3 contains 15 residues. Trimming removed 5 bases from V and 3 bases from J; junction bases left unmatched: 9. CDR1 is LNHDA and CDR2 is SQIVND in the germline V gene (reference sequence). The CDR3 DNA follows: TGTGCCAGTAGTTGGCGGAGAGCGGGGAAAGAGACCCAGTACTTC. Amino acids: CASSWRRAGKETQYF. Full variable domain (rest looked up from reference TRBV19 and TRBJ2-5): DGGITQSPKYLFRKEGQNVTLSCEQNLNHDAMYWYRQDPGQGLRLIYYSQIVNDFQKGDIAEGYSVSREKKESFPLTVTSAQKNPTAFYLCASSWRRAGKETQYFGPGTRLLVL.

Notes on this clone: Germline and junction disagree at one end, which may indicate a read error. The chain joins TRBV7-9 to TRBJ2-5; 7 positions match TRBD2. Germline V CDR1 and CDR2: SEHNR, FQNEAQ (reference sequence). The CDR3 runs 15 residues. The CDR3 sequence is CSSSLAGWEGETQYF. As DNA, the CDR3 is TGTTCCAGCAGCTTAGCCGGGTGGGAGGGAGAGACCCAGTACTTC.

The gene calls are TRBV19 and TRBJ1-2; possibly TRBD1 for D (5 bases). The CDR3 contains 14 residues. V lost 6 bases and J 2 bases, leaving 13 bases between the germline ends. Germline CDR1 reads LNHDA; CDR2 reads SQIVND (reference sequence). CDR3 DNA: TGTGCCAGTAGAAACTGGCAGGGCAACTATGGCTACACCTTC. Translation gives CASRNWQGNYGYTF.

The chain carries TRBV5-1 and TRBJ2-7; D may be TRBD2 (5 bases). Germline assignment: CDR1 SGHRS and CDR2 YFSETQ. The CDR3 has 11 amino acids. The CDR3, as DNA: TGCGCCAGCAGCTTGGCCGAGCGGAGAATCGTC. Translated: CASSLAERRIV.

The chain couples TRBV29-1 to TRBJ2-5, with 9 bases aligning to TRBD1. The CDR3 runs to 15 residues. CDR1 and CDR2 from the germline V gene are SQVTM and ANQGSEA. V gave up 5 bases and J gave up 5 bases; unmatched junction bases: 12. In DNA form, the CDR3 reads TGCAGCGTTCTGGATTTACAGGGGGCGGGGGAGACCCAGTACTTC. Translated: CSVLDLQGAGETQYF.